This entry concerns a single TCR beta chain. What it binds is not known. Trimming at V came to 5 bases and at J to 4 bases, leaving 7 bases not matched to a gene. Germline V gene data show CDR1 as LNHDA and CDR2 as SQIVND (reference sequence). The CDR3 is 15 residues long. This sample's time point: week 47, end of study. What each vaccine dose contained was 300 ug of mutant IDH1 20-mer peptide, accompanied by topical imiquimod. The record originates from a study of a mutant IDH1 vaccine in newly diagnosed glioma. The overall study: Pretreatment consisted of radiotherapy, temozolomide, or both, with most receiving both.

Libraries were prepared by immunoSEQ multiplex PCR; TCRdb keeps only in-frame clonotypes and omits some of them. This table holds 84,000 or so clones, over 75% found once. The sample consisted of PBMCs, taken from a glioma patient whose treatment included an IDH1 peptide vaccine. This clonotype originated in a man aged 40-50 years with glioma. The chain carries TRBV19 and TRBJ2-5; 10 bases are shared with TRBD1. CDR3 sequence: CASSRGQGIPETQYF. The CDR3 DNA reads as TGTGCCAGTAGTCGGGGACAGGGGATACCAGAGACCCAGTACTTC.